Shown below are 14 T cell receptor beta chains from a single sample sequenced in a study of blood T cells in healthy people across ages. Together with a sample-barcoded 5' primer, a J-beta primer mix was included in a second PCR lasting about 6 to 11 cycles. Each CDR3 protein is one row after TCRdb ran MiXCR on the 5' RACE reads. This sample yields 800,000 to 950,000 distinct CDR3 sequences, of which 48% are seen a single time; 13% belongs to the top ten. The sample comprised blood. Receptor source: a man in his thirties or forties in good health.

V and J are TRBV18 and TRBJ2-4; TRBD1 is a possible D gene (6 bases). Germline values: CDR1 KGHSH, CDR2 LQKENI. This CDR3 has 13 residues. V was clipped by 2 bases and J by 7 bases, with 9 bases between them. The DNA for the CDR3 is TGTGCCAGCTCACCAGAACAGGGCAACATTCAGTACTTC. Translated, it gives CASSPEQGNIQYF.

This clonotype occurred once. This chain links TRBV20-1 with TRBJ1-5; TRBD1 matches 7 bases. Trimming removed 6 bases from V and 3 bases from J; junction bases left unmatched: 11. Looked up from germline, CDR1 is DFQATT and CDR2 is SNEGSKA (reference sequence). CDR3 size: 15 residues. CDR3 sequence (DNA): TGCAGTGCCCCCCGCGACAGGGCAATCAATCAGCCCCAGCATTTT. Protein: CSAPRDRAINQPQHF.

This clonotype was detected many times. The CDR3 coding sequence is TGCAGTGCTAGAGATGCGCAGCGGGGGAGAGGAGAGCAGTACTTC. This sequence encodes CSARDAQRGRGEQYF. The chain couples TRBV20-1 to TRBJ2-7; TRBD2 matches 8 bases. With V trimmed by 0 bases and J by 7 bases, 11 bases remained unmatched. The CDR3 runs 15 residues. In germline, CDR1 is DFQATT, CDR2 SNEGSKA (reference sequence).

The J gene is TRBJ2-7, the V gene TRBV6-5; 11 bases are a match to TRBD2. CDR1 is MNHEY and CDR2 is SVGAGI in the germline V gene. V lost 1 base, J lost 0 bases, and 14 bases stayed unmatched. The CDR3 has 20 residues. The CDR3 coding sequence is TGTGCCAGCAGTTACTTGAGACCGGGACTAGCGGATTACAACTCCTACGAGCAGTACTTC. It specifies CASSYLRPGLADYNSYEQYF.

This clonotype was detected a few times. This chain joins TRBV4-3 and TRBJ2-1, with D tentatively TRBD2 (5 bases). V was shortened by 4 bases and J by 7 bases, with 11 bases between the two germline ends. CDR1 is LGHNA and CDR2 is YSLEER in the germline V gene. The CDR3 runs 13 residues. The CDR3 region has the DNA TGCGCCAGCAGCCCCGGGGAGAGGAATGAGCAGTTCTTC. This codes for CASSPGERNEQFF.

The count of this clonotype is one. This chain links TRBV9 with TRBJ1-5; TRBD1 matches at 9 bases. The CDR3 runs to 15 residues. From germline, CDR1 is SGDLS and CDR2 YYNGEE. V was pared by 0 bases and J by 4 bases, with 2 bases of the junction left unmatched. The CDR3 here is CASSVAGQGNQPQHF. The CDR3 region has the DNA TGTGCCAGCAGCGTAGCCGGACAGGGGAATCAGCCCCAGCATTTT.

The gene calls are TRBV29-1 and TRBJ2-5, with 8 nucleotides matching TRBD1. From germline, CDR1 is SQVTM and CDR2 ANQGSEA. J lost 5 bases, V lost 0 bases, and 14 bases had no gene match. CDR3 size: 17 residues. The CDR3 is CSVEDSGIRGLGETQYF. CDR3 bases: TGCAGCGTTGAAGATAGCGGTATCAGGGGGCTAGGGGAGACCCAGTACTTC.

This clonotype has only a few counts. The rearrangement joins TRBV20-1 to TRBJ2-4, with D perhaps matching TRBD2 (6 bases). The ends were cut back, 3 bases at V and 7 bases at J, with 10 bases in the middle. This CDR3 has 12 amino acids. Germline V gives CDR1 DFQATT, CDR2 SNEGSKA (reference sequence). The CDR3 region is CSARGLWNIQYF. DNA of the CDR3: TGCAGTGCTAGGGGACTGTGGAACATTCAGTACTTC.

The chain combines TRBV27 with TRBJ2-1; 7 nucleotides line up with TRBD2. In germline, CDR1 is MNHEY, CDR2 SMNVEV (reference sequence). Trimming removed 5 bases from V and 0 bases from J; junction bases left unmatched: 7. The CDR3 spans 16 residues. In DNA, the CDR3 is TGTGCCAGCAGTAGCAACGGGGGGTACTCCTACAATGAGCAGTTCTTC. It specifies CASSSNGGYSYNEQFF.

DNA of the CDR3: TGCGCCAGCAGCATCCGGGACGGGGCCTGCGAGCAGTACTTC. It yields the protein CASSIRDGACEQYF. This chain joins TRBV4-3 and TRBJ2-7; either TRBD1 or TRBD2 may supply D (5 bases each). Between the trimmed V and J ends, which lost 5 bases and 6 bases, there was a span of 17 bases. The CDR3 consists of 14 residues. Germline CDR1 reads LGHNA; CDR2 reads YSLEER.

The chain combines TRBV6-5 with TRBJ1-2; 7 bases fit TRBD1. This CDR3 has 14 amino acids. V was pared by 6 bases and J by 8 bases, with 12 bases of the junction left unmatched. Looked up from germline, CDR1 is MNHEY and CDR2 is SVGAGI. CDR3 in amino acids: CASRPRDSRRGYTF. DNA for the CDR3: TGTGCCAGCAGACCCCGGGACAGCCGGCGCGGCTACACCTTC.

In its sample, this clonotype was seen a few times. The gene calls are TRBV11-3 and TRBJ1-2; no firm D call. Germline assignment: CDR1 SGHNT and CDR2 YENEEA. This CDR3 region has 13 residues. Trimming pared 5 bases from V and 2 bases from J, leaving 9 bases between. In DNA form, the CDR3 reads TGTGCCAGCAGCGTATCGCAGAACTATGGCTACACCTTC. Protein product: CASSVSQNYGYTF.

CDR3 coding DNA: TGTGCCAGCAGCTTAGGGCTAGCGGGGGGGCCAGATACGCAGTATTTT. This translates into CASSLGLAGGPDTQYF. This chain connects TRBV7-3 to TRBJ2-3, with TRBD2 matching over 12 bases. CDR1 and CDR2 (germline): SGHTA, FQGTGA. The length of the CDR3 is 16 residues. V trimming: 2 bases; J trimming: 4 bases; junction bases outside the gene matches: 4.

This rearrangement joins TRBV15 to TRBJ2-3; 12 nucleotides agree with TRBD2. Germline trimming cut 2 bases from V and 7 bases from J; bases unmatched to any gene: 7. The germline gives CDR1 LNHNV, CDR2 YYDKDF (reference sequence). The CDR3 has 16 amino acids. The CDR3 is CATSRSSGGAKNTQYF. For the CDR3, the DNA is TGTGCCACCAGCAGATCTAGCGGGGGGGCTAAAAATACGCAGTATTTT.